These 20 T cell receptor beta chains share one sample of origin, sequenced in a study of blood T cell repertoires in COVID-19. Sequencing used immunoSEQ multiplex PCR; TCRdb keeps in-frame clones, though not all of them. Of 75,000 to 95,000 clones listed, approximately 82% are singletons. The source material was peripheral blood. These receptors were collected from a man aged 55 to 70 with acute or convalescent COVID-19.

The chain combines TRBV19 with TRBJ1-3; D call uncertain. This CDR3 region has 16 residues. Germline CDR1 LNHDA, CDR2 SQIVND (reference sequence). V shed 3 bases and J shed 0 bases, with 12 bases lying between them. DNA of the CDR3: TGTGCCAGTAGTATGGTGGCGGCCGTCTCTGGAAACACCATATATTTT. It yields the protein CASSMVAAVSGNTIYF.

The chain employs TRBV7-2 and TRBJ1-3, with 7 positions matching TRBD1. This CDR3 is 17 amino acids long. Looked up from germline, CDR1 is SGHTA and CDR2 is FQGNSA. The trim removed 1 base at V and 3 bases at J, leaving 9 bases unmatched. The CDR3 nucleotides read TGTGCCAGCAGCTTAGTTCGACAGGGAGTCATTGGAAACACCATATATTTT. It encodes CASSLVRQGVIGNTIYF. Full variable domain (remainder filled in from reference TRBV7-2 and TRBJ1-3): GAGVSQSPSNKVTEKGKDVELRCDPISGHTALYWYRQSLGQGLEFLIYFQGNSAPDKSGLPSDRFSAERTGGSVSTLTIQRTQQEDSAVYLCASSLVRQGVIGNTIYFGEGSWLTVV.

The chain combines TRBV27 with TRBJ1-2, with D possibly being TRBD1 (5 bases). The CDR3 length is 17 residues. Germline V gene data show CDR1 as MNHEY and CDR2 as SMNVEV (reference sequence). The V end lost 4 bases, the J end lost 0 bases, and 18 bases lay between the germline ends. Here the CDR3 reads CASSSWGRGLANYGYTF. CDR3 bases: TGTGCCAGCAGTTCCTGGGGGAGGGGACTAGCTAACTATGGCTACACCTTC.

The rearrangement joins TRBV28 to TRBJ2-7; D is undetermined. Germline values: CDR1 MDHEN, CDR2 SYDVKM. V shed 7 bases and J shed 2 bases, with 9 bases lying between them. The CDR3 is made up of 12 amino acids. CDR3 sequence (DNA): TGTGCCAGCACTACCAAGCCCTACGAGCAGTACTTC. The encoded protein is CASTTKPYEQYF.

The chain employs TRBV19 and TRBJ2-1, with a tentative D call TRBD2 (6 bases). V was shortened by 6 bases and J by 0 bases, with 9 bases between the two germline ends. CDR3 size: 14 residues. Germline V gives CDR1 LNHDA, CDR2 SQIVND (reference sequence). The CDR3 sequence: CASSGGDSYNEQFF. The CDR3 DNA follows: TGTGCCAGTAGCGGGGGTGACTCCTACAATGAGCAGTTCTTC.

This clone is medium-sized within its sample. The chain combines TRBV20-1 with TRBJ2-7; D ambiguous. Trimming cost V 3 bases and J 3 bases, with 12 bases left between them. Germline V gene data show CDR1 as DFQATT and CDR2 as SNEGSKA (reference sequence). CDR3 length: 13 amino acids. The CDR3 nucleotides read TGCAGTGCTAGTGGCAGGATGGGCTACGAGCAGTACGTC. It codes for CSASGRMGYEQYV.

This clone has more than one count but fewer than ten. The chain couples TRBV10-3 to TRBJ1-5; 8 bases map to TRBD1. Germline CDR1 reads ENHRY; CDR2 reads SYGVKD. Losses at the gene ends were 6 bases for V and 5 bases for J; bases not matched to a gene: 6. The CDR3 contains 14 residues. This CDR3 reads CAISVDREDQPQHF. CDR3 bases: TGTGCCATCAGCGTGGACAGGGAGGATCAGCCCCAGCATTTT.

This clone was seen a single time. The chain joins TRBV5-1 to TRBJ1-2, with 9 positions matching TRBD1. Trimming at V came to 2 bases and at J to 4 bases, leaving 12 bases not matched to a gene. CDR1 SGHRS and CDR2 YFSETQ come from the germline V gene. The CDR3 runs to 17 residues. The CDR3 loop reads CASSLGSLSTGGYGYTF. For the CDR3, the DNA is TGCGCCAGCAGCTTAGGCTCACTCTCGACAGGGGGCTATGGCTACACCTTC.

The chain employs TRBV24-1 and TRBJ2-5, with 7 bases identical to TRBD1. Germline CDR1 and CDR2: KGHDR and SFDVKD. The CDR3 consists of 14 residues. V lost 4 bases and J lost 4; bases outside the gene matches: 5. CDR3 in amino acids: CATSDATGAETQYF. Written as DNA, the CDR3 is TGTGCCACCAGTGACGCTACAGGGGCAGAGACCCAGTACTTC.

The V and J genes are TRBV5-1 and TRBJ2-3; 8 nucleotides match TRBD2. V lost 5 bases, J lost 4 bases, and 15 bases stayed unmatched. In germline, CDR1 is SGHRS, CDR2 YFSETQ. The CDR3 is made up of 17 amino acids. As DNA, the CDR3 is TGCGCCAGCAGGGGAGGATCCCCCGGGGGGGCCTCAGATACGCAGTATTTT. Its protein is CASRGGSPGGASDTQYF.

This rearrangement joins TRBV27 to TRBJ2-1; 7 bases line up with TRBD1. The germline V gene encodes CDR1 MNHEY and CDR2 SMNVEV (reference sequence). This CDR3 has 15 residues. Unmatched junction bases numbered 10, after V lost 6 bases and J lost 5 bases. The DNA of the CDR3 is TGTGCCAGCAGGACGGACAGGCGGTCCCACAATGAGCAGTTCTTC. Its translation: CASRTDRRSHNEQFF.

The chain is built from TRBV5-4 and TRBJ1-2; 7 bases line up with TRBD1. The germline gives CDR1 SGHNT, CDR2 YYREEE (reference sequence). The CDR3 is 13 amino acids. V shed 3 bases, J shed 4 bases, and the junction held 3 bases outside the gene matches. CDR3 residues: CASSSDRSYGYTF. The CDR3, as DNA: TGTGCCAGCAGCTCGGACAGGAGCTATGGCTACACCTTC.

CDR3 region: CASRGQATGELFF. The CDR3, as DNA: TGTGCCAGCAGGGGACAGGCCACCGGGGAGCTGTTTTTT. The chain employs TRBV28 and TRBJ2-2; 8 nucleotides align to TRBD1. Germline CDR1 MDHEN, CDR2 SYDVKM. With 6 bases clipped from V and 4 bases from J, the junction kept 1 base outside the gene matches. This CDR3 is built from 13 residues.

The chain employs TRBV19 and TRBJ1-1; 11 bases fit TRBD1. With 8 bases clipped from V and 1 base from J, the junction kept 6 bases outside the gene matches. From germline, CDR1 is LNHDA and CDR2 SQIVND (reference sequence). The CDR3 runs to 15 residues. This chain's CDR3 is CASRTGGEQNTEAFF. The CDR3, as DNA: TGTGCCAGTCGGACAGGGGGCGAGCAGAACACTGAAGCTTTCTTT. Full variable domain (outside the CDR3, taken from reference TRBV19 and TRBJ1-1): DGGITQSPKYLFRKEGQNVTLSCEQNLNHDAMYWYRQDPGQGLRLIYYSQIVNDFQKGDIAEGYSVSREKKESFPLTVTSAQKNPTAFYLCASRTGGEQNTEAFFGQGTRLTVV.

This chain's CDR3 is CASSFRRPWTGQGKHEQYF. The CDR3 DNA follows: TGTGCCAGCAGCTTCCGAAGACCCTGGACGGGACAGGGAAAGCACGAGCAGTACTTC. The V gene is TRBV7-2, the J gene TRBJ2-7; 9 nucleotides match TRBD1. Germline CDR1 and CDR2: SGHTA and FQGNSA. Trimming at V came to 3 bases and at J to 5 bases, leaving 20 bases not matched to a gene. The CDR3 is made up of 19 amino acids.

The rearrangement uses TRBV30 and TRBJ1-4, with unresolved D. V was cut by 2 bases and J by 7 bases, with 11 bases left in between. This CDR3 comprises 13 residues. Germline lookup yields CDR1 GTSNPN and CDR2 SVGIG (reference sequence). The CDR3 DNA reads as TGTGCCTGGAGTCAAGATAGTTCTGAAAAACTGTTTTTT. Translated, it gives CAWSQDSSEKLFF.

This clone was picked up one time. This chain uses TRBV10-3 with TRBJ2-1, with D perhaps matching TRBD2 (7 bases). There are 14 residues in the CDR3. V was pared by 8 bases and J by 4 bases, with 15 bases between. Germline CDR1 and CDR2: ENHRY and SYGVKD. The CDR3 sequence: CAIGAGAEYNEQFF. The CDR3 coding sequence is TGTGCCATCGGGGCGGGGGCAGAATACAATGAGCAGTTCTTC.

The rearrangement uses TRBV11-2 and TRBJ1-1; TRBD1 agrees at 10 bases. V lost 5 bases to trimming and J lost 3 bases; unmatched junction nucleotides: 6. This CDR3 is built from 15 residues. Germline loops: CDR1 SGHAT, CDR2 FQNNGV. In nucleotides, the CDR3 is TGTGCCAGCAGCCGCCGGGACAGGGGCTACACTGAAGCTTTCTTT. Its translation is CASSRRDRGYTEAFF.

CDR3 sequence reads: CASSSPRTGNGELFF. In DNA, the CDR3 is TGTGCCAGTAGTTCCCCTCGGACAGGGAACGGGGAGCTGTTTTTT. The chain links TRBV19 to TRBJ2-2; 8 bases are shared with TRBD1. Unmatched junction bases numbered 9, after V lost 5 bases and J lost 7 bases. The CDR3 has 15 amino acids. Germline CDR1 is LNHDA and CDR2 is SQIVND (reference sequence). Together with reference TRBV19 and TRBJ2-2, the CDR3 gives the full variable domain: DGGITQSPKYLFRKEGQNVTLSCEQNLNHDAMYWYRQDPGQGLRLIYYSQIVNDFQKGDIAEGYSVSREKKESFPLTVTSAQKNPTAFYLCASSSPRTGNGELFFGEGSRLTVL.

The chain employs TRBV7-2 and TRBJ2-1; 9 bases are a match to TRBD2. CDR3 size: 16 residues. V trimming: 6 bases; J trimming: 3 bases; junction bases outside the gene matches: 9. Germline V gives CDR1 SGHTA, CDR2 FQGNSA. Written as DNA, the CDR3 is TGTGCCAGCAGTCCCGGGCGGGGGGGAATCTACAATGAGCAGTTCTTC. This translates into CASSPGRGGIYNEQFF.